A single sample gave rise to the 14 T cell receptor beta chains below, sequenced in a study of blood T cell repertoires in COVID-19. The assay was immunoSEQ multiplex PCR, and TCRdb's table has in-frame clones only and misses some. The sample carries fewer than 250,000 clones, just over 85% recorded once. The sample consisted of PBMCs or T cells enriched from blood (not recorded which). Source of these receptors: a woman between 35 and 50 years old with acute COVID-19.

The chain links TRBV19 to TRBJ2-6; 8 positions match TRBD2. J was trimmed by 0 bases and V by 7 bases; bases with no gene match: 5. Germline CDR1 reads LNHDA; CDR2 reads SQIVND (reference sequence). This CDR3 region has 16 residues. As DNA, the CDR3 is TGTGCCAGTACAGCGGGAGAGCTCTCTGGGGCCAACGTCCTGACTTTC. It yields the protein CASTAGELSGANVLTF.

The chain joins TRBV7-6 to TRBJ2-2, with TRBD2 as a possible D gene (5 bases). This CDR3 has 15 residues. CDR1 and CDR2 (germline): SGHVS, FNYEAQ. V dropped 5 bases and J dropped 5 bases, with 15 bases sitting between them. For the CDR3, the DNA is TGTGCCAGCAGCCCCACGAGGGTCGGGACCGGGGAGCTGTTTTTT. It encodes CASSPTRVGTGELFF.

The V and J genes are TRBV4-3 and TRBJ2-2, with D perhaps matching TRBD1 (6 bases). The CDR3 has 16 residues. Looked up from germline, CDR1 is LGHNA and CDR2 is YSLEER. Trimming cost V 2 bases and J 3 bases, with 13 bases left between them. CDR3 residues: CASSQLRGSDTGELFF. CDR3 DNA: TGCGCCAGCAGCCAATTGAGGGGGAGTGACACCGGGGAGCTGTTTTTT.

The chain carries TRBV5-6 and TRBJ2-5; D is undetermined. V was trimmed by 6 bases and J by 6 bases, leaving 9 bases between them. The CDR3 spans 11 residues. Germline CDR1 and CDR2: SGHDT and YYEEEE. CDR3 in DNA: TGTGCCAGCACCCTTGGCCAGACCCAGTACTTC. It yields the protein CASTLGQTQYF.

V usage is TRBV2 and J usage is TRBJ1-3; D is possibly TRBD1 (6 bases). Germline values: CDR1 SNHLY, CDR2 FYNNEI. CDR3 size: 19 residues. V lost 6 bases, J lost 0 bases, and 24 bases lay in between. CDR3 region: CASSSPAGGRLSSGNTIYF. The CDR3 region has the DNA TGTGCCAGCAGCTCCCCAGCGGGGGGGCGATTAAGCTCTGGAAACACCATATATTTT. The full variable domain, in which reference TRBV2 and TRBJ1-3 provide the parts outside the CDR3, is EPEVTQTPSHQVTQMGQEVILRCVPISNHLYFYWYRQILGQKVEFLVSFYNNEISEKSEIFDDQFSVERPDGSNFTLKIRSTKLEDSAMYFCASSSPAGGRLSSGNTIYFGEGSWLTVV.

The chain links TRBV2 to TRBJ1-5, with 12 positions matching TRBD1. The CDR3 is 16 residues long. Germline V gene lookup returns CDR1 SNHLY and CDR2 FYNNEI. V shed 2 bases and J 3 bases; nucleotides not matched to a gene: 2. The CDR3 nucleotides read TGTGCCAGCAGTGAAATGGGACAGGGGGCCAATCAGCCCCAGCATTTT. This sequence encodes CASSEMGQGANQPQHF.

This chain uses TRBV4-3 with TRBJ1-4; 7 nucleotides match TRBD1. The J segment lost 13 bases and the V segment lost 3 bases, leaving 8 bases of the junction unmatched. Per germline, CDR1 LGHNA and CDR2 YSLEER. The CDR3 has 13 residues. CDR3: CASSQDHRGRLFF. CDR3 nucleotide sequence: TGCGCCAGCAGCCAGGACCACAGGGGAAGACTGTTTTTT.

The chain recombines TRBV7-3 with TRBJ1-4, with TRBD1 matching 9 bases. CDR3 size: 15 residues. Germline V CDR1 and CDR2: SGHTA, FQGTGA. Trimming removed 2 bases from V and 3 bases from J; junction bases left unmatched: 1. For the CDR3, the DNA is TGTGCCAGCAGCTTAGGACAGGGGCCTAATGAAAAACTGTTTTTT. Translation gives CASSLGQGPNEKLFF.

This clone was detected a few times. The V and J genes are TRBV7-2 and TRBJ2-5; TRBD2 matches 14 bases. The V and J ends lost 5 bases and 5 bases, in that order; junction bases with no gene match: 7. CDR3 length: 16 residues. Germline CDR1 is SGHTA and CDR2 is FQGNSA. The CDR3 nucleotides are TGTGCCAGCAGCCCGGGGACTAGCGGGAGTGAGGAGACCCAGTACTTC. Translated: CASSPGTSGSEETQYF.

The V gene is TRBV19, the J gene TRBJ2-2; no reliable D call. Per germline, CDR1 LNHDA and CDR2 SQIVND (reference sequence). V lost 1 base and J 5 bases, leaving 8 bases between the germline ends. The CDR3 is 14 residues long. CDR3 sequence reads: CASSIGPATGELFF. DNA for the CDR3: TGTGCCAGTAGTATAGGGCCAGCGACCGGGGAGCTGTTTTTT. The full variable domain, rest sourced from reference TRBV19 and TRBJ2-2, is DGGITQSPKYLFRKEGQNVTLSCEQNLNHDAMYWYRQDPGQGLRLIYYSQIVNDFQKGDIAEGYSVSREKKESFPLTVTSAQKNPTAFYLCASSIGPATGELFFGEGSRLTVL.

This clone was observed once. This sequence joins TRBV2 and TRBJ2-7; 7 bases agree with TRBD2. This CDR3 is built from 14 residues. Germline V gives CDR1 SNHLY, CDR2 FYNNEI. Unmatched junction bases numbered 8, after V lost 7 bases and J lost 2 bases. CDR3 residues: CASNLEGGPYEQYF. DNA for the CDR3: TGTGCCAGCAACCTCGAGGGAGGGCCCTACGAGCAGTACTTC.

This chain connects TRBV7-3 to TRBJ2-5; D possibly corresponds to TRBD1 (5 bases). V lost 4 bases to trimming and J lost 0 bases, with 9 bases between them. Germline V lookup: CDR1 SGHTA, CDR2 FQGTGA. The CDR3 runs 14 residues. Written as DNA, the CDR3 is TGTGCCAGCAGCTCCCGACAGAACCAAGAGACCCAGTACTTC. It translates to CASSSRQNQETQYF.

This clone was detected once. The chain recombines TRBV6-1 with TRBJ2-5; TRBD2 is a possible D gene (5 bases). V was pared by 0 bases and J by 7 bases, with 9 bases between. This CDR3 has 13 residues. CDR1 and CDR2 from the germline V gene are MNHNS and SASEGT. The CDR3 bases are TGTGCCAGCAGTGAAGCTGAACGGGGGACCCAGTACTTC. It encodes CASSEAERGTQYF.

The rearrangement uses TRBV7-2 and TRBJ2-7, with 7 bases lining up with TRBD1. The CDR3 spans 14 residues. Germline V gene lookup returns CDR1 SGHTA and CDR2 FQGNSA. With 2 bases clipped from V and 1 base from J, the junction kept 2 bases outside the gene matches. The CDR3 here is CASSLTTGSYEQYF. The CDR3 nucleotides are TGTGCCAGCAGCTTAACGACAGGGTCCTACGAGCAGTACTTC.